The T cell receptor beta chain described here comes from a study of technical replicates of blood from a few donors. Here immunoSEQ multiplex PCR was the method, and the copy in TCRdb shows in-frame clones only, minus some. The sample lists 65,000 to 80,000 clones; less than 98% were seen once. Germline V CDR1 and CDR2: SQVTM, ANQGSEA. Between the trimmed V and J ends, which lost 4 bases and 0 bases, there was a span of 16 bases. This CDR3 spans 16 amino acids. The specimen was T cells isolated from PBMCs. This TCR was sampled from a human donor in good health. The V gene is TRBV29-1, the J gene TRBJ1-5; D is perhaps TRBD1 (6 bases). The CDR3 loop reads CSVVWGGAYSNQPQHF. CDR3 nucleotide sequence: TGCAGCGTTGTCTGGGGGGGCGCGTATAGCAATCAGCCCCAGCATTTT.